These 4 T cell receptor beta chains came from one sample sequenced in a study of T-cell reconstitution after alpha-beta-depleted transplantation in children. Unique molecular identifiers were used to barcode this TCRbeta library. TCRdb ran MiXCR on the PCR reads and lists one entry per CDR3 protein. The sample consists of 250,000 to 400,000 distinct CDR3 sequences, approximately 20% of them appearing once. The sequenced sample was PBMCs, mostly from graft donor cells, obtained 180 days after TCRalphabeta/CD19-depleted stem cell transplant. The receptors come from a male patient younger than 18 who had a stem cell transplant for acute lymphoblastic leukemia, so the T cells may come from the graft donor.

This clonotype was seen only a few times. The CDR3: CSARGAAGGNTGELFF. CDR3 DNA: TGCAGTGCTAGGGGGGCGGCAGGCGGTAACACCGGGGAGCTGTTTTTT. The J gene is TRBJ2-2, the V gene TRBV20-1; D is possibly TRBD1 (6 bases). V gave up 3 bases and J gave up 2 bases, with 16 bases separating them. The germline CDR1 and CDR2 sequences are DFQATT and SNEGSKA (reference sequence). The CDR3 is 16 residues long.

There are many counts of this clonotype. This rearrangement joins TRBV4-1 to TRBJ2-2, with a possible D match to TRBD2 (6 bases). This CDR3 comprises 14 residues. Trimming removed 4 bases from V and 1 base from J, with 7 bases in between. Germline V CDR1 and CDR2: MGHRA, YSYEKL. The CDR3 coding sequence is TGCGCCAGCAGCCCGGGACTGAACACCGGGGAGCTGTTTTTT. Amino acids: CASSPGLNTGELFF.

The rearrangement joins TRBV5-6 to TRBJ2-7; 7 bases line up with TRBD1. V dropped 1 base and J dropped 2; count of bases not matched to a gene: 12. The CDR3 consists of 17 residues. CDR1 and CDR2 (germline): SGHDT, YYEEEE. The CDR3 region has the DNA TGTGCCAGCAGCTTGCAATTGGGACAGCGATTTACCTACGAGCAGTACTTC. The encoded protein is CASSLQLGQRFTYEQYF.

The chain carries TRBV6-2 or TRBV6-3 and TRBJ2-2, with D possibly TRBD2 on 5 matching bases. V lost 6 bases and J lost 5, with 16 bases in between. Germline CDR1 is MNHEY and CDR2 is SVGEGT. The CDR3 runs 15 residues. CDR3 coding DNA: TGTGCCAGCAGCTGGGCCAGCGGAAGGACCGGGGAGCTGTTTTTT. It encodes CASSWASGRTGELFF.